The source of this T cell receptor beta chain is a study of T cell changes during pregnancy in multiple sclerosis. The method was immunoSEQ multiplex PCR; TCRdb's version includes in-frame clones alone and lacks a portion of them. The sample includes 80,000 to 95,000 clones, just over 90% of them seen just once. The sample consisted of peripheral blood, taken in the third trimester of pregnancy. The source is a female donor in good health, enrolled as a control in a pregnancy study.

In DNA, the CDR3 is TGTGCCAGCAGTCCCTATCCTCGGAAGCGAGAAGAGACCCAGTACTTC. It specifies CASSPYPRKREETQYF. The chain is built from TRBV2 and TRBJ2-5; D not resolved. V dropped 5 bases and J dropped 3 bases, with 19 bases sitting between them. Germline V CDR1 and CDR2: SNHLY, FYNNEI. CDR3 length: 16 residues.